Shown below are 32 T cell receptor beta chains from a single sample sequenced in a study of identical twins. TCRdb re-derived calls from the 5' RACE reads in MiXCR, one entry per CDR3 protein. The sample has a few hundred thousand distinct CDR3 sequences, about 10% seen once; the top ten hold approximately 11%. Sequenced input: memory T cells sorted from blood. The receptors derive from a man in his forties or fifties in good health.

There are many counts of this clonotype. CDR3 sequence: CSARTRDSQETQYF. The DNA of the CDR3 is TGCAGTGCTAGGACTCGGGACAGCCAAGAGACCCAGTACTTC. The rearrangement joins TRBV20-1 to TRBJ2-5, with TRBD1 matching 7 bases. Per germline, CDR1 DFQATT and CDR2 SNEGSKA (reference sequence). V shed 3 bases, J shed 1 base, and the junction held 5 bases outside the gene matches. This CDR3 has 14 residues.

This clonotype was detected only a few times. The chain recombines TRBV6-2 or TRBV6-3 with TRBJ2-7, with TRBD2 identical over 15 bases. V lost 8 bases to trimming and J lost 6 bases; unmatched junction nucleotides: 2. The CDR3 is made up of 13 amino acids. CDR1 is MNHEY, CDR2 SVGEGT, per germline. CDR3 in amino acids: CASWGLAGGEQYF. The CDR3 coding sequence is TGTGCCAGCTGGGGACTAGCGGGGGGCGAGCAGTACTTC.

The CDR3, as DNA: TGTGCCAGCAGAAGTAGCGGGGGGGCGTCCTACAATGAGCAGTTCTTC. It is translated as CASRSSGGASYNEQFF. The chain carries TRBV5-6 and TRBJ2-1; TRBD2 aligns across 11 bases. Germline CDR1 SGHDT, CDR2 YYEEEE. This CDR3 is 16 amino acids long. V lost 5 bases to trimming and J lost 1 base; unmatched junction nucleotides: 5.

The chain carries TRBV20-1 and TRBJ1-4; 8 nucleotides agree with TRBD1. CDR3 length equals 14 residues. In germline, CDR1 is DFQATT, CDR2 SNEGSKA (reference sequence). The trim removed 3 bases at V and 6 bases at J, leaving 6 bases unmatched. The CDR3 spells CSASRTGIYEKLFF. In nucleotides, the CDR3 is TGCAGTGCTAGCAGGACAGGGATATATGAAAAACTGTTTTTT.

This clonotype turned up a few times. V is TRBV7-2 and J is TRBJ1-1, with 8 nucleotides matching TRBD1. The V gene end was trimmed by 4 bases and the J gene end by 8 bases; junction bases not matched to a gene: 12. CDR1 SGHTA and CDR2 FQGNSA come from the germline V gene. This CDR3 has 15 residues. The CDR3 coding sequence is TGTGCCAGCAGCTCCCACCCCGGGACAGGATCAGAAGCTTTCTTT. This translates into CASSSHPGTGSEAFF.

There are many counts of this clonotype. The chain couples TRBV6-1 to TRBJ2-1; no definite D call. The germline CDR1 and CDR2 sequences are MNHNS and SASEGT. V lost 6 bases to trimming and J lost 0 bases, with 15 bases between them. The length of the CDR3 is 16 residues. The CDR3 spells CASRPNAWSSYNEQFF. In nucleotides, the CDR3 is TGTGCCAGCAGACCTAATGCTTGGAGCTCCTACAATGAGCAGTTCTTC.

This clonotype was picked up many times. The rearrangement joins TRBV20-1 to TRBJ1-1, with D possibly matching TRBD1 (6 bases). CDR1 and CDR2 from the germline V gene are DFQATT and SNEGSKA (reference sequence). V lost 5 bases, J lost 0 bases, and 13 bases lay in between. The CDR3 has 14 residues. The CDR3 reads CSAPRDNMNTEAFF. The CDR3 nucleotides are TGCAGTGCTCCCCGGGACAACATGAACACTGAAGCTTTCTTT.

This clonotype was recorded only once. This may come from a read error, since a much larger clone is one base off. The chain joins TRBV24-1 to TRBJ2-3, with 7 bases that match TRBD2. The CDR3 runs 17 residues. From germline, CDR1 is KGHDR and CDR2 SFDVKD. CDR3 DNA sequence: TGTGCCACCAGTGATTTGAGGGTCGGCGGGAGTGGAGATACGCAGTTTTTT. Its translation: CATSDLRVGGSGDTQFF.

This clonotype was picked up a small number of times. The V and J genes are TRBV6-2 or TRBV6-3 and TRBJ2-1, with TRBD2 identical over 8 bases. The CDR3 is 14 amino acids. CDR1 is MNHEY, CDR2 SVGEGT, per germline. Losses at the gene ends were 5 bases for V and 12 bases for J; bases not matched to a gene: 12. The DNA of the CDR3 is TGTGCCAGCAGTAATTTGGGACTAGTCGTTTGGCAGTTCTTC. Its translation is CASSNLGLVVWQFF.

The genes are TRBV6-5 and TRBJ1-4; 10 bases align to TRBD1. The CDR3 runs to 15 residues. CDR1 and CDR2 (germline): MNHEY, SVGAGI. With 4 bases clipped from V and 4 bases from J, the junction kept 3 bases outside the gene matches. CDR3 sequence (DNA): TGTGCCAGCAGTTTGACAGGGGGCCTTAATGAAAAACTGTTTTTT. It specifies CASSLTGGLNEKLFF.

The chain carries TRBV7-2 and TRBJ2-4, with D hard to call. The CDR3 length is 15 residues. CDR1 is SGHTA, CDR2 FQGNSA, per germline. V dropped 5 bases and J dropped 2 bases, with 13 bases sitting between them. DNA of the CDR3: TGTGCCAGCAGCCCTCCCCGGATGACCAAAAACATTCAGTACTTC. The encoded protein is CASSPPRMTKNIQYF.

The gene calls are TRBV7-9 and TRBJ2-1, with a weak D call TRBD2 (5 bases). The ends were cut back, 1 base at V and 4 bases at J, with 5 bases in the middle. The V gene's germline CDR1 is SEHNR and CDR2 FQNEAQ (reference sequence). This CDR3 contains 13 residues. The CDR3 coding sequence is TGTGCCAGCAGCTTAGGGGAGTACAATGAGCAGTTCTTC. Translated, it gives CASSLGEYNEQFF.

This clonotype was found many times. The chain recombines TRBV5-1 with TRBJ2-7, with D maybe TRBD1 (6 bases). The CDR3 has 14 amino acids. Per germline, CDR1 SGHRS and CDR2 YFSETQ. Deletions cut 1 base from V and 3 bases from J, with 11 bases between. The CDR3: CASSLWGHLYEQYF. CDR3 DNA: TGCGCCAGCAGCTTGTGGGGACACCTCTACGAGCAGTACTTC.

There are many counts of this clonotype. J is TRBJ2-3 and V is TRBV27; 8 bases map to TRBD2. CDR3 length: 14 amino acids. V lost 6 bases to trimming and J lost 3 bases; unmatched junction nucleotides: 5. Germline V CDR1 and CDR2: MNHEY, SMNVEV (reference sequence). The CDR3 nucleotides read TGTGCCAGCAGATCCGGGAGGGCAACAGATACGCAGTATTTT. It translates to CASRSGRATDTQYF.

Many counts were recorded for this clonotype. The V and J genes are TRBV2 and TRBJ1-5; possibly TRBD1 for D (6 bases). This CDR3 spans 15 amino acids. Trimming removed 1 base from V and 4 bases from J, with 11 bases in between. Germline CDR1 and CDR2: SNHLY and FYNNEI. CDR3 loop: CASSEVLGGNQPQHF. The CDR3 DNA reads as TGTGCCAGCAGTGAAGTCTTAGGGGGAAATCAGCCCCAGCATTTT.

The table lists this clonotype with many counts. The chain joins TRBV20-1 to TRBJ2-3, with TRBD2 matching 7 bases. Germline V CDR1 and CDR2: DFQATT, SNEGSKA (reference sequence). Trimming took 2 bases from V and 1 from J; bases not matched to a gene: 3. CDR3 size: 14 residues. The CDR3 sequence is CSARTRGGTDTQYF. The DNA of the CDR3 is TGCAGTGCTAGAACCCGGGGGGGCACAGATACGCAGTATTTT.

In this sample, this clonotype turned up many times. The chain is built from TRBV29-1 and TRBJ1-2; 9 bases match TRBD1. V lost 5 bases, J lost 4 bases, and 5 bases stayed unmatched. Per germline, CDR1 SQVTM and CDR2 ANQGSEA. The CDR3 is 13 residues long. For the CDR3, the DNA is TGCAGCGTTAGGGACAGGGCTGGCTATGGCTACACCTTC. This translates into CSVRDRAGYGYTF.

This sequence joins TRBV7-8 and TRBJ2-1, with 7 bases lining up with TRBD2. V lost 4 bases and J lost 3; bases outside the gene matches: 6. This CDR3 spans 15 amino acids. CDR1 SGHVS and CDR2 FQNEAQ come from the germline V gene. For the CDR3, the DNA is TGTGCCAGCAGCTCTAGGAGCGGGATCTACAATGAGCAGTTCTTC. It encodes CASSSRSGIYNEQFF. Combining the CDR3 with reference TRBV7-8 and TRBJ2-1 gives the whole variable domain GAGVSQSPRYKVAKRGQDVALRCDPISGHVSLFWYQQALGQGPEFLTYFQNEAQLDKSGLPSDRFFAERPEGSVSTLKIQRTQQEDSAVYLCASSSRSGIYNEQFFGPGTRLTVL.

This clonotype was observed at least ten times. V is TRBV11-1 and J is TRBJ2-1; 13 nucleotides line up with TRBD2. This CDR3 is 18 amino acids long. Looked up from germline, CDR1 is SGHAT and CDR2 is FQDESV (reference sequence). V lost 4 bases, J lost 7 bases, and 13 bases stayed unmatched. The CDR3 is CASSSMGRLAGGQNEQFF. CDR3 sequence (DNA): TGTGCCAGCAGCTCCATGGGGAGACTAGCGGGGGGTCAGAATGAGCAGTTCTTC.

This clonotype was counted ten times or more. The gene calls are TRBV20-1 and TRBJ1-6; TRBD1 matches at 11 bases. Germline trimming cut 5 bases from V and 13 bases from J; bases unmatched to any gene: 13. This CDR3 has 15 residues. Germline loops: CDR1 DFQATT, CDR2 SNEGSKA (reference sequence). CDR3 sequence reads: CSASTPGQGVGPLHF. In nucleotides, the CDR3 is TGCAGTGCTTCAACCCCGGGACAGGGGGTAGGCCCCCTCCACTTT.

This clonotype came up a few times. The V call is TRBV7-2, the J call TRBJ2-7, with 7 nucleotides matching TRBD1. With V trimmed by 6 bases and J by 11 bases, 19 bases remained unmatched. The CDR3 totals 15 residues. Germline CDR1 is SGHTA and CDR2 is FQGNSA. As DNA, the CDR3 is TGTGCCAGCAGTCCGCAATCCGGGACAGTCCCTCTAAAGTACTTC. Protein product: CASSPQSGTVPLKYF.

V gene TRBV18 combines with J gene TRBJ2-7; 9 positions agree with TRBD2. The CDR3 runs 16 residues. V shed 5 bases, J shed 2 bases, and the junction held 10 bases outside the gene matches. CDR1 is KGHSH and CDR2 is LQKENI in the germline V gene. The CDR3 nucleotides are TGTGCCAGCTCAGTTATAGCGGGGGCCATGACCTACGAGCAGTACTTC. Translating gives CASSVIAGAMTYEQYF.

This clonotype was picked up a small number of times. V is TRBV20-1 and J is TRBJ1-5; D is unresolved. Germline assignment: CDR1 DFQATT and CDR2 SNEGSKA (reference sequence). The CDR3 runs 13 residues. V lost 6 bases and J 3 bases, leaving 12 bases between the germline ends. CDR3 nucleotide sequence: TGCAGTGCACGCCTGGGGAACAATCAGCCCCAGCATTTT. Protein sequence: CSARLGNNQPQHF.

Points on this clonotype: Compared with germline, one end of the junction differs, possibly owing to a read error. The rearrangement uses TRBV18 and TRBJ2-7; unclear D gene. Looked up from germline, CDR1 is KGHSH and CDR2 is LQKENI. The CDR3 spans 13 residues. The CDR3 DNA reads TGTGCCAGCTCCCAATCAGCCTCCCACGAGCAGTACTTC. As protein: CASSQSASHEQYF.

This clonotype was recorded at least ten times. V and J are TRBV6-2 or TRBV6-3 and TRBJ2-7; TRBD2 matches 8 bases. The CDR3 loop spans 16 amino acids. The germline V gene has CDR1 MNHEY and CDR2 SVGEGT. The V gene end was trimmed by 0 bases and the J gene end by 5 bases; junction bases not matched to a gene: 9. This CDR3 is CASSYSSRGGPDEQYF. The CDR3 DNA follows: TGTGCCAGCAGTTACTCAAGCCGGGGGGGCCCCGACGAGCAGTACTTC.

Ten or more counts support this clonotype. J is TRBJ2-2 and V is TRBV7-2; D is uncertain. The germline V and J ends were trimmed by 0 bases and 2 bases, with 4 bases remaining between them. The CDR3 extends over 14 amino acids. The germline V gene encodes CDR1 SGHTA and CDR2 FQGNSA. CDR3 sequence (DNA): TGTGCCAGCAGCTTAGCCAAAAACACCGGGGAGCTGTTTTTT. This codes for CASSLAKNTGELFF.

This clonotype was counted a few times. The J gene is TRBJ2-3, the V gene TRBV20-1; D is uncertain. Per germline, CDR1 DFQATT and CDR2 SNEGSKA (reference sequence). The CDR3 is 15 residues long. Trimming stripped 2 bases from V and 0 bases from J, with 12 bases between. CDR3 DNA sequence: TGCAGTGCTAGAAGCTTCAGTGCTAGCACAGATACGCAGTATTTT. This translates into CSARSFSASTDTQYF.

The chain links TRBV28 to TRBJ2-5, with 7 positions matching TRBD1. V lost 6 bases to trimming and J lost 5 bases; unmatched junction nucleotides: 12. The CDR3 contains 15 residues. Germline V lookup: CDR1 MDHEN, CDR2 SYDVKM. The DNA of the CDR3 is TGTGCCAGCAGCCGCCGCCCGACAGGGCGTGAGACCCAGTACTTC. This gives the protein CASSRRPTGRETQYF.

This clonotype was detected ten times or more. Here the CDR3 reads CASSLASSRSEFF. CDR3 coding DNA: TGTGCCAGCAGCTTAGCGTCGTCGAGATCAGAGTTCTTC. V gene TRBV7-2 combines with J gene TRBJ2-1; D remains unclear. The CDR3 runs to 13 residues. With 0 bases removed from V and 14 bases from J, the gap between germline ends came to 14 bases. Germline values: CDR1 SGHTA, CDR2 FQGNSA. Variable domain in full (rest from reference TRBV7-2 and TRBJ2-1): GAGVSQSPSNKVTEKGKDVELRCDPISGHTALYWYRQSLGQGLEFLIYFQGNSAPDKSGLPSDRFSAERTGGSVSTLTIQRTQQEDSAVYLCASSLASSRSEFFGPGTRLTVL.

This clonotype was seen at least ten times. V and J are TRBV6-1 and TRBJ1-1; D is undetermined. CDR3 size: 13 residues. V was shortened by 8 bases and J by 5 bases, with 15 bases between the two germline ends. Looked up from germline, CDR1 is MNHNS and CDR2 is SASEGT. The CDR3 bases are TGTGCCAGCGGGCTCGGACCCCGGACTGAAGCTTTCTTT. It translates to CASGLGPRTEAFF.

This clonotype was recorded at least ten times. This chain uses TRBV7-8 with TRBJ2-7; 9 nucleotides align to TRBD1. Germline lookup yields CDR1 SGHVS and CDR2 FQNEAQ. CDR3 length: 15 amino acids. The V and J ends lost 4 bases and 5 bases, in that order; junction bases with no gene match: 9. CDR3 sequence reads: CASSSRHRGLDEQYF. In DNA form, the CDR3 reads TGTGCCAGCAGCTCCAGACACAGGGGGCTGGACGAGCAGTACTTC.

This clonotype was picked up many times. The V gene is TRBV27, the J gene TRBJ1-1; 9 bases map to TRBD1. The length of the CDR3 is 15 residues. The J segment lost 1 base and the V segment lost 5 bases, leaving 5 bases of the junction unmatched. Germline lookup yields CDR1 MNHEY and CDR2 SMNVEV (reference sequence). The CDR3: CASSNPGQGNTEAFF. The CDR3 nucleotides read TGTGCCAGCAGTAACCCGGGACAGGGGAACACTGAAGCTTTCTTT.